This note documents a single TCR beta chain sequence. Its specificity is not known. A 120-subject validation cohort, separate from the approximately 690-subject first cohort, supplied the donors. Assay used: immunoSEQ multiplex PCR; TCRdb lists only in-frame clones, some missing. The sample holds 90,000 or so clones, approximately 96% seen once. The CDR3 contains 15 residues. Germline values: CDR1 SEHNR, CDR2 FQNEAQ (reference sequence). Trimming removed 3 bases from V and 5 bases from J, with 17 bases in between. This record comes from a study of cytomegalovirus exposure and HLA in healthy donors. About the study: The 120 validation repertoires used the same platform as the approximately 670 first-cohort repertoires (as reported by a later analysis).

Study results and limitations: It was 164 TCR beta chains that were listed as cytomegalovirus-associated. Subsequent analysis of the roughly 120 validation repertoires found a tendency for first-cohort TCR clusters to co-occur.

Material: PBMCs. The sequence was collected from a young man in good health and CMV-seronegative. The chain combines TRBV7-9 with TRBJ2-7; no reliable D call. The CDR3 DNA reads TGTGCCAGCAGCTTTTTCTCTACCCAAGTCCACGAGCAGTACTTC. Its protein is CASSFFSTQVHEQYF.